This T cell receptor beta chain originates from a study of vaccination effects on CD4 cells after COVID-19. Study results and caveats: The study dataset contains few convalescent patients and includes no early post-infection timepoints. Clones induced by infection and by vaccine showed marked clonal contraction late after vaccination. Common cold coronavirus cross-reactivity was shown by only 1 of 255 vaccine-induced clones in healthy vaccinees.

V was trimmed by 5 bases and J by 1 base, leaving 8 bases between them. Germline lookup yields CDR1 SGHAT and CDR2 FQNNGV. The CDR3 loop spans 13 amino acids. Profiled with immunoSEQ multiplex PCR; TCRdb holds only in-frame clones, not every one. The table records roughly 60,000 clones, roughly 70% of them present only once. Comment on this clone: Its antigen is undetermined.

Before any sequencing was done, the ViraFEST assay used viral peptide pools to expand antigen-specific CD4+ T cells. Researchers isolated CD4+ T cells once roughly ten days of culture had elapsed. Vaccine recipients lacked prior SARS-CoV-2 infection and had negative nucleocapsid antibodies. This specimen was CD4+ T cells from PBMCs cultured with SARS-CoV-2 spike peptides, taken before COVID-19 vaccination. This receptor was identified in a human donor who received a COVID-19 vaccine. The chain uses TRBV11-2 and TRBJ1-1; TRBD1 might be the D (6 bases). Here the CDR3 reads CASSLDRNTEAFF. The CDR3, as DNA: TGTGCCAGCAGCCTGGACAGGAACACTGAAGCTTTCTTT.